This T cell receptor beta chain was sequenced during a study of neurological immune-mediated disorders. The V gene lost 5 bases and the J gene lost 7 bases, with 12 bases spanning the gap. Germline CDR1 reads ENHRY; CDR2 reads SYGVKD. The CDR3 spans 13 residues. Time point denoted: technical triplicate 1. The method for making cDNA was 5'RACE, and it used 10-nucleotide random UMIs. Sequencing of 15-18 subjects in each run yielded over 180 million TCR-beta sequences. Via MiXCR, TCRdb re-called the 5' RACE reads, giving one row per CDR3 protein. The sample includes approximately 36,000 distinct CDR3 sequences, around 10% of them seen just once. This clonotype came up many times. Its antigen is not known. Notes on the study in general: Expanded clones shared no identical CDR3 amino acid sequences across subjects, which suggested private TCR-beta repertoires in all groups.

The V call is TRBV10-3, the J call TRBJ2-4; possibly TRBD2 for D (5 bases). The clonotype was recovered from a man in his sixties with HTLV-1-associated myelopathy (HAM/TSP). Material for sequencing was PBMCs. The CDR3 DNA follows: TGTGCCATCAGTCCGGGGTCGAGCAACATTCAGTACTTC. It yields the protein CAISPGSSNIQYF.